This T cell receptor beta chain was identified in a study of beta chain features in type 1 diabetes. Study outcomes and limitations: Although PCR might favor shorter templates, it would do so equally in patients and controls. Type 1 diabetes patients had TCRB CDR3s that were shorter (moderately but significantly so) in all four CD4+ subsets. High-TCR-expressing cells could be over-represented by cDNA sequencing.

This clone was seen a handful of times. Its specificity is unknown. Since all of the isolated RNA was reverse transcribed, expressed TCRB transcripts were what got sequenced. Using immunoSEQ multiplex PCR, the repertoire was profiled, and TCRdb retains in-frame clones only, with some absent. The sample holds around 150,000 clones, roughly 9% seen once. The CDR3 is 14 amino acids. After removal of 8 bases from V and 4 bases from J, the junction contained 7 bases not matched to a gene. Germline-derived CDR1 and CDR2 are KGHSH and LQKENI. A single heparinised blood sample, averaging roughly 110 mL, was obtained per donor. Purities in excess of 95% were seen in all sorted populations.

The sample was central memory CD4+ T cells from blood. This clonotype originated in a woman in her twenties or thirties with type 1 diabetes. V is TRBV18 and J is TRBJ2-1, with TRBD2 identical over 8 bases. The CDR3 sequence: CASDTSGVYNEQFF. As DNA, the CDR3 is TGTGCCAGCGATACTAGCGGAGTGTACAATGAGCAGTTCTTC.